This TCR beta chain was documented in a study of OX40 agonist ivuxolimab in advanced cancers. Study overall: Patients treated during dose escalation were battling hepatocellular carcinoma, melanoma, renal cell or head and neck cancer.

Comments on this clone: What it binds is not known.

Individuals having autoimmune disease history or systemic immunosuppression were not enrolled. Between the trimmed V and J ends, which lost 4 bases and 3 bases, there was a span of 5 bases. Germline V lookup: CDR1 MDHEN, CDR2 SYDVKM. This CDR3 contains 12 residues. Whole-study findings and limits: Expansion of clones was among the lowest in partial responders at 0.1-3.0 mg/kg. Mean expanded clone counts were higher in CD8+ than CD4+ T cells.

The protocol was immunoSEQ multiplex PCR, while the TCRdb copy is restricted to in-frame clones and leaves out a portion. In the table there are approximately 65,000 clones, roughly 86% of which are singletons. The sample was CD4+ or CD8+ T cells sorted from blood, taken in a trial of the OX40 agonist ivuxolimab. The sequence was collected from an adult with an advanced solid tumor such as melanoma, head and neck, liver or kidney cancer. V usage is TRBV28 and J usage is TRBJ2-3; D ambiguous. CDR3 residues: CASSSRTDTQYF. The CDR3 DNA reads TGTGCCAGCAGTTCCCGGACAGATACGCAGTATTTT.